The sequence of this T cell receptor (beta chain) was determined in a study of T cell responses to AZD1222 COVID-19 vaccine. Produced via immunoSEQ multiplex PCR; TCRdb's table is partial and in-frame only. The sample has approximately 150,000 clones, around 94% seen once; the top ten hold under 6%. This CDR3 has 19 residues. The V gene's germline CDR1 is LNHNV and CDR2 YYDKDF (reference sequence). Trimming took 1 base from V and 4 from J; bases not matched to a gene: 15. This sequence joins TRBV15 and TRBJ2-5; 10 bases line up with TRBD2. Sequences were derived from peripheral blood, sampled 28 days after the second AZD1222 dose. The sequence came from an adult who received the AZD1222 COVID-19 vaccine. CDR3 coding DNA: TGTGCCACCAGCAGAGGGGCGGTTAGAGCGGGAGGGGCGGGAGAGACCCAGTACTTC. Its translation: CATSRGAVRAGGAGETQYF.